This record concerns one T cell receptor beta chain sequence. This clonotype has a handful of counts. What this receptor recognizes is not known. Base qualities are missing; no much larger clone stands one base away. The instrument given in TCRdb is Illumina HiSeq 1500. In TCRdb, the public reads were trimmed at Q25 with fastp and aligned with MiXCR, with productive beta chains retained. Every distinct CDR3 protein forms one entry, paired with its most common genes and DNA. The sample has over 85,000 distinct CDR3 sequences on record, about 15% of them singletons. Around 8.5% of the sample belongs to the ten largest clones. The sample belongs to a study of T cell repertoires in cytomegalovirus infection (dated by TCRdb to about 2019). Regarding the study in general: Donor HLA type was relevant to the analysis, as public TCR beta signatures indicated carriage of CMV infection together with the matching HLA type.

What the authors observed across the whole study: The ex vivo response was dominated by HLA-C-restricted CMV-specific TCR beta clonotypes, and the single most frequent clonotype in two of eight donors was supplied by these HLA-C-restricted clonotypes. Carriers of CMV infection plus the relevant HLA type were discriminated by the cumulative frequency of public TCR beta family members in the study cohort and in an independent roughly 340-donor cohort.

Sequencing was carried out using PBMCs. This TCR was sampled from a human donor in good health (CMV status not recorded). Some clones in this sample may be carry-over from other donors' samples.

The bases are TGTGCCACCTCATCGGGACAGGGGGTTCAAGAGACCCAGTACTTC. Translated, this gives CATSSGQGVQETQYF. This chain is built from TRBV15 and TRBJ2-5; TRBD1 lines up with 11 middle nucleotides. Inclusive of the bounding cysteine and phenylalanine, the CDR3 is 15 residues long. Solely the CDR3 DNA is kept, with 45 bases framed from the first base. For CDR1 and CDR2, the germline V gene (reference sequence) lists LNHNV and YYDKDF. V ends up 8 bases short and J 2 bases short, with an unmatched junction base count of 7. The CDR3, completed at both ends by the reference TRBV15 and TRBJ2-5 genes, gives the full variable domain DAMVIQNPRYQVTQFGKPVTLSCSQTLNHNVMYWYQQKSSQAPKLLFHYYDKDFNNEADTPDNFQSRRPNTSFCFLDIRSPGLGDTAMYLCATSSGQGVQETQYFGPGTRLLVL.